This T cell receptor (beta chain) is drawn from a study of control samples from healthy donors and cancer patients. Assay: immunoSEQ multiplex PCR; the TCRdb copy retains only in-frame clones and omits some. The sample lists around 150,000 clones; 70% to 90% were seen once. The V and J ends lost 8 bases and 0 bases respectively, with 12 bases between them. The CDR3 runs to 14 residues. Germline CDR1 reads MNHEY; CDR2 reads SVGAGI. The TCR originated in a man between 18 and 29 years old in good health. This sequence joins TRBV6-5 and TRBJ2-3; TRBD2 is a possible D gene (5 bases). The sequencing sample was made of blood. CDR3 coding DNA: TGTGCCAGCCGAACCCGGGAAAGCACAGATACGCAGTATTTT. Translating gives CASRTRESTDTQYF.